Below, 26 T cell receptor beta chains from the same sample are listed, as sequenced in a study of blood T cells in healthy people across ages. Together with a sample-barcoded 5' primer, a J-beta primer mix was included in a second PCR lasting about 7 to 12 cycles. TCRdb independently ran MiXCR on the 5' RACE reads; one entry per CDR3 protein. The sample has hundreds of thousands of distinct CDR3 sequences, around 43% seen once. What was sequenced was blood. The receptors derive from a man older than 75 in good health.

This clonotype was counted only a few times. The chain carries TRBV7-9 and TRBJ2-7; TRBD1 aligns across 12 bases. The length of the CDR3 is 16 residues. CDR1 is SEHNR and CDR2 is FQNEAQ in the germline V gene (reference sequence). Trimming took 5 bases from V and 1 from J; bases not matched to a gene: 6. For the CDR3, the DNA is TGTGCCAGCAGCCCGGGACAGGGGGCCGTTTCCTACGAGCAGTACTTC. Translation gives CASSPGQGAVSYEQYF.

This sequence joins TRBV6-2 or TRBV6-3 and TRBJ1-1; 7 positions agree with TRBD1. The junction had 9 bases not matched to a gene; V was cut back by 6 bases and J by 5 bases. This CDR3 spans 14 amino acids. Germline V lookup: CDR1 MNHEY, CDR2 SVGEGT. The CDR3: CASSPRQGRTEAFF. CDR3 bases: TGTGCCAGCAGCCCCCGACAGGGTCGGACTGAAGCTTTCTTT.

V is TRBV20-1 and J is TRBJ1-5; no firm D call. Trimming pared 2 bases from V and 1 base from J, leaving 12 bases between. The germline V gene has CDR1 DFQATT and CDR2 SNEGSKA (reference sequence). This CDR3 spans 15 amino acids. This CDR3 reads CSARRVQGSNQPQHF. CDR3 bases: TGCAGTGCTAGACGGGTCCAAGGAAGCAATCAGCCCCAGCATTTT.

The V and J genes are TRBV27 and TRBJ2-5, with 10 bases that match TRBD1. Germline lookup yields CDR1 MNHEY and CDR2 SMNVEV (reference sequence). The length of the CDR3 is 15 residues. With 5 bases clipped from V and 5 bases from J, the junction kept 8 bases outside the gene matches. Here the CDR3 reads CASSTRQGARETQYF. CDR3 DNA: TGTGCCAGCAGTACCAGACAGGGGGCAAGGGAGACCCAGTACTTC.

Worth noting for this clonotype: A read error may explain this, as a much larger clone is one base away. The genes are TRBV5-1 and TRBJ2-5; no firm D call. The CDR3 is 12 amino acids. In germline, CDR1 is SGHRS, CDR2 YFSETQ. CDR3 bases: TGCGCCTGCAGCTTGGGGATAGAGACCCAGTACTTC. Protein sequence: CACSLGIETQYF.

The V gene is TRBV28, the J gene TRBJ2-6; no definite D call. Germline-derived CDR1 and CDR2 are MDHEN and SYDVKM. V lost 6 bases and J lost 3, with 9 bases in between. CDR3 length: 14 amino acids. The CDR3 sequence is CASSENLGANVLTF. The CDR3 nucleotides are TGTGCCAGCAGCGAGAATCTTGGGGCCAACGTCCTGACTTTC. The variable domain in full, completed from reference TRBV28 and TRBJ2-6, reads DVKVTQSSRYLVKRTGEKVFLECVQDMDHENMFWYRQDPGLGLRLIYFSYDVKMKEKGDIPEGYSVSREKKERFSLILESASTNQTSMYLCASSENLGANVLTFGAGSRLTVL.

V usage is TRBV20-1 and J usage is TRBJ2-1; D is possibly TRBD2 (6 bases). The ends were cut back, 6 bases at V and 5 bases at J, with 23 bases in the middle. Germline loops: CDR1 DFQATT, CDR2 SNEGSKA (reference sequence). This CDR3 has 16 amino acids. The CDR3 spells CSASLGVGLANNEQFF. CDR3 nucleotides: TGCAGTGCGAGCCTTGGGGTTGGGCTAGCGAACAATGAGCAGTTCTTC.

The table lists this clonotype with a few counts. This sequence joins TRBV5-1 and TRBJ1-5; tentative D call: TRBD1 (6 bases). The germline gives CDR1 SGHRS, CDR2 YFSETQ. This CDR3 comprises 15 residues. Trimming took 0 bases from V and 5 from J, leaving 12 bases between them. The CDR3 spells CASSLDGGQYQPQHF. The CDR3 nucleotides read TGCGCCAGCAGCTTGGATGGGGGGCAGTATCAGCCCCAGCATTTT. The full variable domain, its missing parts supplied by reference TRBV5-1 and TRBJ1-5, is KAGVTQTPRYLIKTRGQQVTLSCSPISGHRSVSWYQQTPGQGLQFLFEYFSETQRNKGNFPGRFSGRQFSNSRSEMNVSTLELGDSALYLCASSLDGGQYQPQHFGDGTRLSIL.

The chain is built from TRBV5-1 and TRBJ2-1, with 16 bases identical to TRBD2. CDR1 and CDR2 (germline): SGHRS, YFSETQ. Trimming took 7 bases from V and 3 from J; bases not matched to a gene: 10. The CDR3 totals 18 residues. The CDR3 spells CASVKGLAGGRLYNEQFF. CDR3 nucleotide sequence: TGCGCCAGCGTTAAGGGACTAGCGGGGGGGCGACTCTACAATGAGCAGTTCTTC.

As concerns this clonotype: A much larger clone lies a single base off, so this may be a read error. The V gene is TRBV7-9, the J gene TRBJ2-7; 9 nucleotides agree with TRBD2. Trimming removed 5 bases from V and 5 bases from J; junction bases left unmatched: 10. The CDR3 covers 15 residues. Germline V gives CDR1 SEHNR, CDR2 FQNEAQ (reference sequence). CDR3 sequence reads: CASSRASTSGDEQYF. In DNA form, the CDR3 reads TGTGCCAGCAGCCGGGCTTCGACTAGCGGAGACGAGCAGTACTTC.

This clonotype was found a few times. The rearrangement uses TRBV20-1 and TRBJ1-4, with D uncertain. Trimming shortened V by 5 bases and J by 4 bases, and 14 bases separated the two germline ends. Germline assignment: CDR1 DFQATT and CDR2 SNEGSKA (reference sequence). This CDR3 is 14 amino acids long. The CDR3 bases are TGCAGTGCTCTACTCTGGGGAGTTAATGAAAAACTGTTTTTT. Residues: CSALLWGVNEKLFF.

To note about this clonotype: Germline is not matched at one junction end, which may reflect a read error. This chain links TRBV7-2 with TRBJ2-7, with TRBD2 as a possible D gene (5 bases). The germline gives CDR1 SGHTA, CDR2 FQGNSA. The CDR3 has 12 residues. This chain's CDR3 is CASILALYEQYF. The CDR3 DNA reads as TGTGCCAGCATCTTAGCGCTCTACGAGCAGTACTTC. The variable domain in full, with the rest retrieved from reference TRBV7-2 and TRBJ2-7, is GAGVSQSPSNKVTEKGKDVELRCDPISGHTALYWYRQSLGQGLEFLIYFQGNSAPDKSGLPSDRFSAERTGGSVSTLTIQRTQQEDSAVYLCASILALYEQYFGPGTRLTVT.

The CDR3 bases are TGTGCCAACCCGTTGGGCGGGAGGGCCGGTGTGCAGTTCTTC. It yields the protein CANPLGGRAGVQFF. The chain carries TRBV25-1 and TRBJ2-1; TRBD2 agrees at 9 bases. The CDR3 has 14 residues. Germline lookup yields CDR1 MGHDK and CDR2 SYGVNS. V lost 10 bases, J lost 12 bases, and 16 bases stayed unmatched.

This sequence joins TRBV2 and TRBJ2-3; D not certain. Trimming pared 3 bases from V and 2 bases from J, leaving 6 bases between. The CDR3 is made up of 13 amino acids. Germline V gene lookup returns CDR1 SNHLY and CDR2 FYNNEI. The CDR3 protein is CASSDPDTDTQYF. CDR3 bases: TGTGCCAGCAGTGACCCGGACACAGATACGCAGTATTTT.

The CDR3 protein is CASSEIGGYGNTEAFF. The DNA of the CDR3 is TGTGCCAGCAGTGAAATCGGGGGGTACGGGAACACTGAAGCTTTCTTT. This chain connects TRBV6-1 to TRBJ1-1; D may be TRBD1 (5 bases). Trimming took off 2 bases at V and 1 base at J, with 14 bases between the two ends. This CDR3 region has 16 residues. The germline V gene encodes CDR1 MNHNS and CDR2 SASEGT.

The chain joins TRBV11-2 to TRBJ2-1, with D possibly matching TRBD2 (7 bases). The CDR3 loop spans 16 amino acids. With 5 bases removed from V and 3 bases from J, the gap between germline ends came to 17 bases. Germline V gene lookup returns CDR1 SGHAT and CDR2 FQNNGV. CDR3 residues: CASSPSAGGLYNEQFF. The DNA of the CDR3 is TGTGCCAGCAGCCCTTCTGCCGGGGGGCTCTACAATGAGCAGTTCTTC.

This clonotype was picked up many times. The rearrangement links TRBV12-3 or TRBV12-4 to TRBJ2-6; D unresolved. The ends were cut back, 4 bases at V and 4 bases at J, with 5 bases in the middle. The CDR3 is 13 amino acids. CDR3 region: CASSYGGANVLTF. The DNA for the CDR3 is TGTGCCAGCAGTTATGGCGGGGCCAACGTCCTGACTTTC.

The V gene is TRBV7-9, the J gene TRBJ1-5; 10 bases match TRBD1. Germline-derived CDR1 and CDR2 are SEHNR and FQNEAQ (reference sequence). This CDR3 comprises 15 residues. V gave up 1 base and J gave up 4 bases; unmatched junction bases: 1. CDR3 protein: CASSLEGQGNQPQHF. The CDR3, as DNA: TGTGCCAGCAGCTTAGAGGGACAGGGGAATCAGCCCCAGCATTTT.

V gene TRBV5-1 combines with J gene TRBJ2-1; 9 bases are a match to TRBD2. Germline V CDR1 and CDR2: SGHRS, YFSETQ. The CDR3 loop spans 17 amino acids. V lost 4 bases, J lost 4 bases, and 12 bases stayed unmatched. The CDR3 is CASSHLRLAERYNEQFF. Written as DNA, the CDR3 is TGCGCCAGCAGCCACCTCCGACTAGCGGAGCGATACAATGAGCAGTTCTTC.

This rearrangement joins TRBV20-1 to TRBJ2-5, with 13 bases fitting TRBD2. Germline CDR1 is DFQATT and CDR2 is SNEGSKA (reference sequence). The CDR3 runs to 16 residues. Germline trimming cut 2 bases from V and 2 bases from J; bases unmatched to any gene: 5. In DNA, the CDR3 is TGCAGTGCTAGAAAAACTAGCGGGGGGGCACAAGAGACCCAGTACTTC. It codes for CSARKTSGGAQETQYF.

This clonotype was counted only a few times. CDR3 nucleotides: TGTGCCAGCAGCGACGGGACTAGCGCCTACGAGCAGTACTTC. Translated: CASSDGTSAYEQYF. V and J are TRBV7-2 and TRBJ2-7, with 10 bases aligning to TRBD2. The CDR3 contains 14 residues. Per germline, CDR1 SGHTA and CDR2 FQGNSA. Unmatched junction bases numbered 3, after V lost 5 bases and J lost 2 bases.

The chain joins TRBV15 to TRBJ2-7; D is unresolved. Trimming took off 0 bases at V and 10 bases at J, with 16 bases between the two ends. The germline V gene has CDR1 LNHNV and CDR2 YYDKDF (reference sequence). CDR3 length: 14 amino acids. The CDR3 is CATSRDSQADTQYF. Written as DNA, the CDR3 is TGTGCCACCAGCAGAGATTCCCAGGCAGACACCCAGTACTTC.

There are many counts of this clonotype. The chain couples TRBV12-3 or TRBV12-4 to TRBJ2-3; D gene ambiguous. V lost 6 bases to trimming and J lost 0 bases, with 10 bases between them. The CDR3 sequence is 14 residues long. CDR3 nucleotides: TGTGCCAGCAGCCTCCTGTCTAGCACAGATACGCAGTATTTT. Encoded protein: CASSLLSSTDTQYF.

The chain has TRBV18 and TRBJ2-7; 10 nucleotides line up with TRBD1. Losses at the gene ends were 8 bases for V and 6 bases for J; bases not matched to a gene: 13. Germline assignment: CDR1 KGHSH and CDR2 LQKENI. This CDR3 region has 15 residues. CDR3 nucleotides: TGTGCCAGCAGCGGTGCCTTGGGACAGGGGACCGAGCAGTACTTC. Amino acids: CASSGALGQGTEQYF.

The J gene is TRBJ2-3, the V gene TRBV7-2; TRBD2 aligns across 11 bases. Germline CDR1 is SGHTA and CDR2 is FQGNSA. The CDR3 runs to 16 residues. J gave up 5 bases and V 5 bases, and 9 bases lay outside the gene matches. In nucleotides, the CDR3 is TGTGCCAGCAGCGCCCGACTAGCGGGAACTCTAGATACGCAGTATTTT. Translated, it gives CASSARLAGTLDTQYF.

V is TRBV27 and J is TRBJ2-7; D may be TRBD1 or TRBD2 (5 bases each). V gave up 1 base and J gave up 9 bases, with 19 bases separating them. Germline lookup yields CDR1 MNHEY and CDR2 SMNVEV (reference sequence). The CDR3 has 15 amino acids. This CDR3 is CASSLYFRGENGQYF. CDR3 coding DNA: TGTGCCAGCAGTTTATATTTCAGAGGGGAAAACGGGCAGTACTTC.